This TCR beta chain is drawn from a study of T cell responses to AZD1222 COVID-19 vaccine. The study, taken as a whole, reports: White British people made up most donors, females outnumbered males, and clonal diversity was possibly underestimated. Spike-specific TCR repertoires showed rising breadth and depth after two AZD1222 doses. Across the whole spike, CD4 TCRs peaked at regions 160-218 and 743-854.

TCRdb's copy holds only in-frame clones and misses some; the assay was immunoSEQ multiplex PCR. Among about 97,000 clones listed, about 87% were seen once. Germline V lookup: CDR1 LGHDT, CDR2 YNNKEL (reference sequence). The CDR3 is 18 amino acids. V lost 0 bases to trimming and J lost 2 bases; unmatched junction nucleotides: 4. As to this clone: Antigen specificity is unknown.

This TCR came from an adult who received the AZD1222 COVID-19 vaccine. This chain connects TRBV3-1 (or the pseudogene TRBV3-2) to TRBJ2-3, with 14 positions matching TRBD2. The specimen comprised peripheral blood, sampled 28 days after the second AZD1222 dose. CDR3: CASSQERLAGGLTDTQYF. As DNA, the CDR3 is TGTGCCAGCAGCCAAGAAAGACTAGCGGGGGGGCTCACAGATACGCAGTATTTT.